The TCR beta chain under discussion was sequenced for a study of T cell repertoires in cytomegalovirus infection (dated by TCRdb to about 2019). Looking at the study overall: Alongside well-studied HLA-B-restricted epitopes, the peptide stimulations were aimed at recently identified HLA-C-restricted CMV epitopes, whose presentation resists viral immunomodulation. Donor HLA type was relevant to the analysis, because carriage of CMV infection together with the matching HLA type was indicated by public TCR beta signatures. Study-wide conclusions, independent of this receptor: The ex vivo response was dominated by HLA-C-restricted CMV-specific TCR beta clonotypes, which also provided the single most frequent clonotype in two of eight donors. Cumulative frequency of public TCR beta family members discriminated carriers of CMV infection plus the relevant HLA type in this cohort and an independent approximately 350-donor cohort.

Read against the paper, the sample's treatment or condition label means: in vitro stimulation with specific CMV peptide epitopes to enrich CMV-specific T cells. Ten or more counts support this clonotype. Its target antigen remains unknown. No qualities accompany the bases; no much larger clone lies one base away. Instrument on record: Illumina HiSeq 1500. TCRdb applied fastp at Q25 and MiXCR to the public reads, then kept only in-frame beta chains. Rows with one shared CDR3 protein collapse into an entry with the most common genes and DNA. The sample has some 940,000 distinct CDR3 sequences on record, around 32% of them singletons. The ten largest clonotypes hold about 14% of the sample. The sequences come from cultured CD8+ T cells from PBMCs, collected from culture after CMV antigen stimulation. This clonotype was sampled from a human donor in good health (CMV status not recorded). Some clones in this sample may be carry-over from other donors' samples.

The CDR3 has the sequence CASSLAFDHPAQETQYF. The DNA is TGTGCCAGCAGCTTAGCTTTCGACCACCCCGCACAAGAGACCCAGTACTTC. The chain uses TRBV7-2 and TRBJ2-5, with the D segment identity uncertain. The junction carries 16 bases between V and J, which are trimmed by 0 bases and 2 bases respectively. Reading from cysteine to phenylalanine, the CDR3 counts 17 amino acids. Only CDR3 DNA is held: 51 bases, read in frame from base 1. Taken from the germline V gene, the CDR1 and CDR2 loops are SGHTA and FQGNSA.